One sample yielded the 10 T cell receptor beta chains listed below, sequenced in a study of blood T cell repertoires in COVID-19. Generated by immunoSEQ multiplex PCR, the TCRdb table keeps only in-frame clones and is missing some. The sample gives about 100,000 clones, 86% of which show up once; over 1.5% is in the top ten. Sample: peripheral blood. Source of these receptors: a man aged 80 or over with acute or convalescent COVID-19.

CDR3 sequence reads: CASRPSEVMNTEAFF. As DNA, the CDR3 is TGTGCCAGCAGGCCCTCAGAAGTCATGAACACTGAAGCTTTCTTT. The rearrangement joins TRBV9 to TRBJ1-1; no reliable D call. Germline V gene data show CDR1 as SGDLS and CDR2 as YYNGEE. V was trimmed by 5 bases and J by 0 bases, leaving 14 bases between them. The CDR3 runs to 15 residues.

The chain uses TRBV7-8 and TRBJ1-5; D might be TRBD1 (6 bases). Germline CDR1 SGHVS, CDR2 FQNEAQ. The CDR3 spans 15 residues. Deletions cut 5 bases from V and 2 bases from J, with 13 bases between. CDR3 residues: CASSQRGSGNQPQHF. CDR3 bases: TGTGCCAGCAGCCAGAGGGGGTCAGGCAATCAGCCCCAGCATTTT. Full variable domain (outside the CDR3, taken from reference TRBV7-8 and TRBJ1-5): GAGVSQSPRYKVAKRGQDVALRCDPISGHVSLFWYQQALGQGPEFLTYFQNEAQLDKSGLPSDRFFAERPEGSVSTLKIQRTQQEDSAVYLCASSQRGSGNQPQHFGDGTRLSIL.

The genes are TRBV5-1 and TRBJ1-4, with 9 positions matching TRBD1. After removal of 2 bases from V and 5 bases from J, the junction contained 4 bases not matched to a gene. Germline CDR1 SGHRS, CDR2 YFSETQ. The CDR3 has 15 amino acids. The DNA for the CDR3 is TGCGCCAGCAGCTTACAGGGGGCGCCGAATGAAAAACTGTTTTTT. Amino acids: CASSLQGAPNEKLFF.

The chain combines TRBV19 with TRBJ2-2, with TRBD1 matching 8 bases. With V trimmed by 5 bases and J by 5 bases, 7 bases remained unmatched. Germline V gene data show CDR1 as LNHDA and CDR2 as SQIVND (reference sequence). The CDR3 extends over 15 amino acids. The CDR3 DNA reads TGTGCCAGTAGTGCCGGACAGGGTTTAACCGGGGAGCTGTTTTTT. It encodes CASSAGQGLTGELFF.

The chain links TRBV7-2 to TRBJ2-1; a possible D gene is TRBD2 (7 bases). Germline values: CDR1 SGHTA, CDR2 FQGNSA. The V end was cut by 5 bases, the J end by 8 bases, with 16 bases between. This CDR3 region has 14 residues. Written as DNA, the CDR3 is TGTGCCAGCAGCCCACAGGGAGGGTACGATGAGCAGTTCTTC. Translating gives CASSPQGGYDEQFF.

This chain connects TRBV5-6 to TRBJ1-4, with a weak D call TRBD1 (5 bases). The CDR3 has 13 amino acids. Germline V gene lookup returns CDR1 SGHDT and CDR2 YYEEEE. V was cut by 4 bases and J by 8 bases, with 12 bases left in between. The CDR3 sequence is CASSGGIEEKLFF. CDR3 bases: TGTGCCAGCAGCGGGGGGATAGAGGAAAAACTGTTTTTT.

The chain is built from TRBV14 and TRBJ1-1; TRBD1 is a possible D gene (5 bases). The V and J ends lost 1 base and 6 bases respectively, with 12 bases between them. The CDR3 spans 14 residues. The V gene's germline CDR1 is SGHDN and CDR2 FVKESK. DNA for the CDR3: TGTGCCAGCAGCCAAGGCAGGGTGCTTTCTGAAGCTTTCTTT. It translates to CASSQGRVLSEAFF.

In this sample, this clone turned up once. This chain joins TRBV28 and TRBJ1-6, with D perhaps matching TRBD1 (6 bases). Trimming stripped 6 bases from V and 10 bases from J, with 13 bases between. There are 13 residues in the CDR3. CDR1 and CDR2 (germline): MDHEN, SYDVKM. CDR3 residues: CASRGDNFSPLHF. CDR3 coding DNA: TGTGCCAGCAGAGGGGACAATTTCTCACCCCTCCACTTT.

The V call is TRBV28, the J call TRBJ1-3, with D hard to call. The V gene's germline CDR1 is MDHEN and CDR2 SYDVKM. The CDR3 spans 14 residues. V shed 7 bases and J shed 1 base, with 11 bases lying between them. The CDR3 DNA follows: TGTGCCAGCACCCCCTCGGGATCTGGAAACACCATATATTTT. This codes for CASTPSGSGNTIYF.

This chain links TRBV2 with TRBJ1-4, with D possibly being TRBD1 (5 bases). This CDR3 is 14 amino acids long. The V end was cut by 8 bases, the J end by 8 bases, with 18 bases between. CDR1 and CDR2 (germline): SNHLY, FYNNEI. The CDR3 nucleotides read TGTGCCAGCCTTAACCCGGGGGATCGCGAAAAACTGTTTTTT. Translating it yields CASLNPGDREKLFF.